This T cell receptor beta chain came from a study of T-cell memory formation after mild COVID-19. Broader study findings: Mainly CM and EM harbored the contracting CD4+ clones; mainly EMRA harbored the CD8+ ones. A balance of CD4 and CD8 characterized clones contracting day 15 to 85, whereas later expanders leaned CD4+. Certain responding clones were present in pre-infection memory, suggesting participation of cross-reactive memory.

5'RACE, which relied on constant-segment primers, yielded TCR alpha and TCR beta cDNA libraries carrying sample barcodes and UMIs. TCRdb used MiXCR to reprocess the 5' RACE reads, holding one entry per CDR3 protein. The table records 340,000 or so distinct CDR3 sequences, around 13% of them present only once. This clonotype was detected only a few times. Its antigen is currently unknown. The receptor was derived from a man aged 18 to 29 who had mild COVID-19 (a few samples of this study predate the infection). Cell type and time point are not known. Sequenced sample: PBMCs or a T cell subset sorted from them (not recorded which).

CDR3 region: CSARAGQGITDTQYF. The CDR3 DNA is TGCAGTGCTAGAGCTGGACAGGGGATCACAGATACGCAGTATTTT. The rearrangement uses TRBV20-1 and TRBJ2-3; 9 nucleotides align to TRBD1. Germline V gene lookup returns CDR1 DFQATT and CDR2 SNEGSKA (reference sequence). The CDR3 has 15 amino acids. Unmatched junction bases numbered 4, after V lost 1 base and J lost 2 bases.